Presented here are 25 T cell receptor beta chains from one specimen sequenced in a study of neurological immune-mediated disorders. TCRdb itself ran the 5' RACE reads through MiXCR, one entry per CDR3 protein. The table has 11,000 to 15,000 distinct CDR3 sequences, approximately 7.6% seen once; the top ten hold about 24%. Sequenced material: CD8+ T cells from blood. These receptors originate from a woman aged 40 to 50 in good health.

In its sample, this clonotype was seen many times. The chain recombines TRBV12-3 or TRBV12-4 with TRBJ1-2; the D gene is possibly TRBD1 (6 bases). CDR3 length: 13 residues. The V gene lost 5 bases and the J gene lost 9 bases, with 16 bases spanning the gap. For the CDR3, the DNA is TGTGCCAGCAGTGGGTACAGGGAGGGTAGCTACACCTTC. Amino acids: CASSGYREGSYTF.

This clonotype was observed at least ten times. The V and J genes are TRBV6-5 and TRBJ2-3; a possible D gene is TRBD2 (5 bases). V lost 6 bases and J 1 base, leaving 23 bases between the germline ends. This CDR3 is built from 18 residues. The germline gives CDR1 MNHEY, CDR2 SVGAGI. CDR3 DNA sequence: TGTGCCAGCAGCCCTACTCACCTAGCTATAGGCGGCACAGATACGCAGTATTTT. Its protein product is CASSPTHLAIGGTDTQYF.

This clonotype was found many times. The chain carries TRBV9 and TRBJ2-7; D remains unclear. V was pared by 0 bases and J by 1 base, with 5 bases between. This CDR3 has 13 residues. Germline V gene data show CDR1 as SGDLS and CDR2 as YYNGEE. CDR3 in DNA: TGTGCCAGCAGCGTAGACGGGTCCTACGAGCAGTACTTC. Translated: CASSVDGSYEQYF.

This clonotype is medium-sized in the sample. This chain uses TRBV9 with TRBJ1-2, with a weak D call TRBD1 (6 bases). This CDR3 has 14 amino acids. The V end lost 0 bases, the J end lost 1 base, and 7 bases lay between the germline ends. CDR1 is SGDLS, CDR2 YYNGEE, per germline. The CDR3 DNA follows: TGTGCCAGCAGCGTAGAGGGGGGTAACTATGGCTACACCTTC. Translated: CASSVEGGNYGYTF.

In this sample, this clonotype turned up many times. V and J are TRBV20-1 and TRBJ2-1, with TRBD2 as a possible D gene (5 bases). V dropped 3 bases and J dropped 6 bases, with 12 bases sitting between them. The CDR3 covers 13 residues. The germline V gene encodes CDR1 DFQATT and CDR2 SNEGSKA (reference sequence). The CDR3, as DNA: TGCAGTGCTAGCGGGATTCGGGCCAATGAGCAGTTCTTC. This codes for CSASGIRANEQFF.

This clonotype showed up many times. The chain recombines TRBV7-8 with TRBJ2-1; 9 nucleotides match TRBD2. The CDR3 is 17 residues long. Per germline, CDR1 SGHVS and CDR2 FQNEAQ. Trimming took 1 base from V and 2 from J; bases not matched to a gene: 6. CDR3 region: CASSLEAGGLTYNEQFF. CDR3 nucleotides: TGTGCCAGCAGCTTAGAGGCGGGGGGGCTCACCTACAATGAGCAGTTCTTC. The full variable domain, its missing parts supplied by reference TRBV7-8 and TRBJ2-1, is GAGVSQSPRYKVAKRGQDVALRCDPISGHVSLFWYQQALGQGPEFLTYFQNEAQLDKSGLPSDRFFAERPEGSVSTLKIQRTQQEDSAVYLCASSLEAGGLTYNEQFFGPGTRLTVL.

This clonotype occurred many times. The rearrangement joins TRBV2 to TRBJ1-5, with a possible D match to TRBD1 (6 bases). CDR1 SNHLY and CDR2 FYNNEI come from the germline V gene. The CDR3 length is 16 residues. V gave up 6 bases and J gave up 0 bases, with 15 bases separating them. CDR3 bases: TGTGCCAGCAGCCCGACAGGTCGCTTTAGCAATCAGCCCCAGCATTTT. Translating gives CASSPTGRFSNQPQHF. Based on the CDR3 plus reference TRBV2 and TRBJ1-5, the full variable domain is EPEVTQTPSHQVTQMGQEVILRCVPISNHLYFYWYRQILGQKVEFLVSFYNNEISEKSEIFDDQFSVERPDGSNFTLKIRSTKLEDSAMYFCASSPTGRFSNQPQHFGDGTRLSIL.

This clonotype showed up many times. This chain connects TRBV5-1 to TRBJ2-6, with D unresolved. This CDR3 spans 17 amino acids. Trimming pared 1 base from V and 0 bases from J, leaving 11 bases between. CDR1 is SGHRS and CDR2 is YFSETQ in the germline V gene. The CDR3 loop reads CASSLTRSYSGANVLTF. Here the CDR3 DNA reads TGCGCCAGCAGCTTGACCAGGAGTTACTCTGGGGCCAACGTCCTGACTTTC. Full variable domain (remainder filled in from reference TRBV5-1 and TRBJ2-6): KAGVTQTPRYLIKTRGQQVTLSCSPISGHRSVSWYQQTPGQGLQFLFEYFSETQRNKGNFPGRFSGRQFSNSRSEMNVSTLELGDSALYLCASSLTRSYSGANVLTFGAGSRLTVL.

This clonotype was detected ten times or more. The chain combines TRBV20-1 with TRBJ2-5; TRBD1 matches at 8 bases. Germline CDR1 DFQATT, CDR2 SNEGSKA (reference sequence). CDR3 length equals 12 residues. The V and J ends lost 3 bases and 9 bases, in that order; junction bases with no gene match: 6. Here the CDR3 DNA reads TGCAGTGCTAGGCAGGGGGCTGGGGCCCAGTACTTC. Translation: CSARQGAGAQYF.

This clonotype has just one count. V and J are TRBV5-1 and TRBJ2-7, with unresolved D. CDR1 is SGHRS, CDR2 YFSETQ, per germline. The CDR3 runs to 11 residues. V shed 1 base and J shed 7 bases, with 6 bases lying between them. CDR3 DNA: TGCGCCAGCAGCTTGACCGGTGAGCAGTACTTC. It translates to CASSLTGEQYF.

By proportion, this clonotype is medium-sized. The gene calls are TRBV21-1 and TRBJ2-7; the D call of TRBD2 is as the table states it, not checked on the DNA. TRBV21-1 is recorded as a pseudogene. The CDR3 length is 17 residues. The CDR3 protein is CASSPQGLAGEVDEQYF. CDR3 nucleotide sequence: TGTGCCAGCAGCCCACAGGGACTAGCGGGAGAGGTGGACGAGCAGTACTTC.

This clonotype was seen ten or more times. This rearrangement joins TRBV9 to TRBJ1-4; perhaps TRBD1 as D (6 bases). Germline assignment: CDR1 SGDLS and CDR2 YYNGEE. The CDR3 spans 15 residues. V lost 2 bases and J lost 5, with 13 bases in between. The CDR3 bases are TGTGCCAGCAGCGTTAGAGGAGGGGGGAATGAAAAACTGTTTTTT. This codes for CASSVRGGGNEKLFF.

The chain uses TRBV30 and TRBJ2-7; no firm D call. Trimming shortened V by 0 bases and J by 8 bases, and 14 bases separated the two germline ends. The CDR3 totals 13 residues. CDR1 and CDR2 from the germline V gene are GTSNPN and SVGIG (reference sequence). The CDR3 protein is CAWSVLPGYKQYF. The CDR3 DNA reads TGTGCCTGGAGTGTACTGCCTGGGTACAAGCAGTACTTC. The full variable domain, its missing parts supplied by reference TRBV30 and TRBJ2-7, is SQTIHQWPATLVQPVGSPLSLECTVEGTSNPNLYWYRQAAGRGLQLLFYSVGIGQISSEVPQNLSASRPQDRQFILSSKKLLLSDSGFYLCAWSVLPGYKQYFGPGTRLTVT.

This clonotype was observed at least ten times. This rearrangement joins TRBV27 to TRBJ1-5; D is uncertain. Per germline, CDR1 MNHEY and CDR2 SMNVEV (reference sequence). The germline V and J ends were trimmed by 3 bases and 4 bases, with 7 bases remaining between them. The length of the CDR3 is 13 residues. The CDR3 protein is CASSFGRNQPQHF. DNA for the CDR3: TGTGCCAGCAGTTTTGGGCGGAATCAGCCCCAGCATTTT.

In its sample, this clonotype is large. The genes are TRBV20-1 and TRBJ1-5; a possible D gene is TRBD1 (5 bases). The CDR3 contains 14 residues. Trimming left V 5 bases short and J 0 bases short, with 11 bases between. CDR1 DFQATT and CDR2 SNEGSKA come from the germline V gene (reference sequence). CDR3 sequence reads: CSASRDLSNQPQHF. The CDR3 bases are TGCAGTGCTTCCAGGGATCTTAGCAATCAGCCCCAGCATTTT.

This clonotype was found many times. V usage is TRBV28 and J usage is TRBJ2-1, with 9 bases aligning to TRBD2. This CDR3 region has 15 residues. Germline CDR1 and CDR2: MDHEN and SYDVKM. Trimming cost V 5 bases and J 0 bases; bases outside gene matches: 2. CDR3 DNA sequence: TGTGCCAGCAGTCTGCGGGAGGGCTCCTACAATGAGCAGTTCTTC. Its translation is CASSLREGSYNEQFF.

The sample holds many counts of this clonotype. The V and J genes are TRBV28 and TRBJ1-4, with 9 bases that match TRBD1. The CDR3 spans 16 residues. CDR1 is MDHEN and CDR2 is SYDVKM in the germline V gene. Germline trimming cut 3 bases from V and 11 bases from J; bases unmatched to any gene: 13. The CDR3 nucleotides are TGTGCCAGCAGTTTCGCTACACAGGGGGCGAGTGGGAAACTGTTTTTT. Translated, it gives CASSFATQGASGKLFF.

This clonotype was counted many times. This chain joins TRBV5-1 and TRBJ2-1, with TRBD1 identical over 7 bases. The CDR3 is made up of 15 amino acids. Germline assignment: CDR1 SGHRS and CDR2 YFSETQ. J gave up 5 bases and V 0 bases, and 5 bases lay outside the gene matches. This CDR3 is CASSLVGTANNEQFF. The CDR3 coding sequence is TGCGCCAGCAGCTTGGTGGGGACAGCCAACAATGAGCAGTTCTTC.

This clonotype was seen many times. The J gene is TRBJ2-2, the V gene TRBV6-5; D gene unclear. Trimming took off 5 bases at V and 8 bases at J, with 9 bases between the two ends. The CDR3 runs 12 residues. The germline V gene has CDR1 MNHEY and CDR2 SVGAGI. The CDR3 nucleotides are TGTGCCAGCAGTACTGCTGGGGGGGAGCTGTTTTTT. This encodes CASSTAGGELFF.

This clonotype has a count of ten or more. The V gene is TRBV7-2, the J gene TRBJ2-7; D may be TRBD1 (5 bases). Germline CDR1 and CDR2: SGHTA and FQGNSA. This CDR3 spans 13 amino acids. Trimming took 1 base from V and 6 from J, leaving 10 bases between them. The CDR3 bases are TGTGCCAGCAGCTTAGGGGGCTTGGGCGAGCAGTACTTC. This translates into CASSLGGLGEQYF.

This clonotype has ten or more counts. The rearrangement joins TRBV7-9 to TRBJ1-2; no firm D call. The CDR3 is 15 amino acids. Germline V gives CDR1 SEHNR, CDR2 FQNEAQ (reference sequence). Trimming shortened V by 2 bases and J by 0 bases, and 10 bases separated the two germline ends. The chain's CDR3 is CASSLSGEANYGYTF. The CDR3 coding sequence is TGTGCCAGCAGCTTATCTGGAGAAGCTAACTATGGCTACACCTTC.

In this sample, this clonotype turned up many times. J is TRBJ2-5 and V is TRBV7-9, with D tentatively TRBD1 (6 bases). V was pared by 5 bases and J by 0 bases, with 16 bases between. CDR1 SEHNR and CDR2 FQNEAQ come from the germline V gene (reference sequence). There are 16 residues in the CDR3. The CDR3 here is CASSPWTDSYQETQYF. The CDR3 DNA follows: TGTGCCAGCAGCCCCTGGACAGACTCGTACCAAGAGACCCAGTACTTC.

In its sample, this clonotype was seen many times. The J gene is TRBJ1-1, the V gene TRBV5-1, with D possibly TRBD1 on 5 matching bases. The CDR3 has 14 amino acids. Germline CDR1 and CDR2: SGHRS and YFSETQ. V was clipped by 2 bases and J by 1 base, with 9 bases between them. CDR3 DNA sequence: TGCGCCAGCAGCTTCCGGGGACCGAACACTGAAGCTTTCTTT. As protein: CASSFRGPNTEAFF.

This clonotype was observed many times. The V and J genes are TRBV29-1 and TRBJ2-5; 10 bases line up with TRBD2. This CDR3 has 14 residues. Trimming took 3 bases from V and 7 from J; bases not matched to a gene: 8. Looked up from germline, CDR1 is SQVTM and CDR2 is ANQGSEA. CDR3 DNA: TGCAGCGTTGACCCTAGCGGGGGTGGTGCGACCCAGTACTTC. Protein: CSVDPSGGGATQYF.

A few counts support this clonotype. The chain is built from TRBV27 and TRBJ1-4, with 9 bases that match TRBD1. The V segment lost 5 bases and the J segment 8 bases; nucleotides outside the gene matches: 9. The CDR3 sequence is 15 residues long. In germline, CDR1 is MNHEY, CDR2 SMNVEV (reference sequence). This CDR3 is CASSIIQGASEKLFF. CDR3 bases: TGTGCCAGCAGTATCATACAGGGGGCAAGCGAAAAACTGTTTTTT. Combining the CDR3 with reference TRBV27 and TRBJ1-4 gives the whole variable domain EAQVTQNPRYLITVTGKKLTVTCSQNMNHEYMSWYRQDPGLGLRQIYYSMNVEVTDKGDVPEGYKVSRKEKRNFPLILESPSPNQTSLYFCASSIIQGASEKLFFGSGTQLSVL.